This TCR beta chain is drawn from a study of cytomegalovirus exposure and HLA in healthy donors (dated by TCRdb to the late 2010s). Turning to the overall study: According to an earlier analysis of 587 of the donors, 200 million or so T cells yielded roughly 110 million unique TCR beta sequences and 276 Gb of sequence data. A later genetic analysis took genome-wide SNP genotypes for about 55% of the 666 donors and used that subset as a discovery cohort. Of the roughly 400 genotyped donors, 65% to 90% were placed in the genetic ancestry cluster associated with self-reported Caucasian donors. Along with the approximately 650-subject first cohort, a separate validation cohort of around 120 different subjects was used. All discovery cohort repertoires had been generated on a single sequencing platform. The number of donors typed differed by locus, with roughly 620-640 for A, B, C, DRB1 and DQB1, around 520 for DQA1, 600 to 610 for DPA1, and 472 for DPB1. Donor age, sex, ethnicity and CMV serostatus were collected together with the repertoire data. The study aimed to test whether signatures of past pathogen exposure could be identified by cataloging public T cell receptors. In the later analysis, no new phenotypic data were used to find candidate immune exposures; instead, reliance was placed on TCR beta sequences and their occurrence across donors. About 5 DR-DQ haplotypes were handled as single units for association and clustering, since linkage in the cohort was strong. To predict cytomegalovirus infection status, the study combined high-throughput TCR immunosequencing, statistical association of individual TCRs with disease status, and machine learning. An earlier analysis of around 540 of the donors applied high-throughput TCR beta sequencing to assess whether each TCR beta V gene segment acted as functional or pseudogenic. Class I and class II HLA loci were covered by the typing at four-digit resolution. The study used immunosequencing to profile the T cell repertoires of hundreds of subjects and linked those repertoires to cytomegalovirus serostatus. To study patterns of TCR occurrence, a later analysis re-analyzed previously published TCR beta repertoires from 650 to 750 donors and added high-resolution HLA genotyping. An early release covering approximately 600 HLA-typed donors comprised about 310 gigabases of sequencing data and around 86 million unique TCR sequences. Among 300 to 500 genotyped donors of the cohort, an average of around 240,000 unique TCR beta nucleotide sequences was sequenced per donor, of which approximately 19% were non-productive.

Library generation was performed with the immunoSEQ multiplex PCR assay. A mixture of 60 forward primers for TCR Vbeta segments and 13 reverse primers for TCR Jbeta segments was used in the multiplex PCR. A multiplex PCR assay on genomic DNA amplified the CDR3 region of rearranged TCR beta genes. Amplified TCR beta libraries were sequenced as 87-base-pair reads on the Illumina HiSeq System. The authors processed their data as follows. A later analysis counted approximately 84 million unique TCR beta chains across the 650 to 800 repertoires, and roughly 11 million of these chains were shared by at least two donors. To remove PCR and sequencing errors, raw reads were error-corrected and collapsed into unique sequences using a nearest-neighbor algorithm that merged closely related sequences. To assign V, D and J gene segments, CDR3 sequences were aligned to IMGT reference sequences. Each retained sequence needed at least a six-nucleotide match to both a V gene segment and a J gene segment. A rearrangement was called productive if the CDR3 had no stop codons and remained in frame with V and J, and every other rearrangement was called non-productive. Following IMGT convention, CDR3 was defined as the stretch from the second conserved V-encoded cysteine to the conserved J-encoded phenylalanine. The earlier analysis of 500 to 650 of the donors excluded any sequence lacking an unambiguous match to a single V gene segment. In an earlier analysis of a few hundred of the donors, V segments were called functional above 56.7% productive rearrangements and were called segregating when the between-donor standard deviation exceeded 5%. A statistical classification framework was developed to diagnose cytomegalovirus status using the catalog of TCR beta chain sequences. V and J gene assignment, in a later analysis, came from comparing TCR nucleotide sequences with IMGT/GENE-DB human TR gene sequences. A later analysis assigned CDR3 sequences and most-parsimonious VDJ recombination scenarios with the TCRdist pipeline. A later analysis defined each TCR beta chain by its CDR3 amino acid sequence plus V-gene family, and excluded reads lacking a unique V-gene family. A later analysis removed several hundred highly shared, low-generation-probability nucleotide sequences to deal with suspected cross-contamination and a sequencing artifact. In a later analysis, a clonal expansion index for each public chain was calculated from normalized within-repertoire ranks of inferred template counts. In a later analysis, generation probabilities were computed using a VDJ recombination model fitted to out-of-frame rearrangements, and the results were checked against IGoR. In a later analysis, hypergeometric tests were used to score TCR-TCR, TCR-HLA and TCR-CMV co-occurrence, with a repertoire-size bias correction applied to TCR pairs. In a later analysis, false discovery rates were estimated by permuting HLA or CMV assignments 20 times. In a later analysis, co-occurring TCRs were grouped with DBSCAN, and TCRdist sequence similarity was added when clustering was performed within HLA-allele-positive subsets. Repertoires with fewer than 30,000 or more than 120,000 public chains, plus five repertoires with anomalous nucleotide sharing, were excluded from co-occurrence clustering. The table was pulled from immuneACCESS by TCRdb, which kept in-frame rearrangements only. Such tables lose some clones; where checked, under half of the loss comes from unresolved V genes, and the rest has no known cause. D and trimming come from the DNA, and the V and J calls and clone size come from that table. This sample has around 140,000 clones in its table, and approximately 82% of those were observed once. The ten top clones hold around 10% of the sample.

Points the paper makes about the study in general: The 87-base-pair reads could not distinguish some IMGT-functional V segments, including TRBV6-2 and TRBV6-3, so those segments were excluded. A group of highly shared sequence variants was considered likely to be a technical artifact of the sequencing pipeline. Only TCR beta chains were sequenced in this cohort, and the absence of alpha or paired-chain data limited detectable features. The earlier analysis of about 600 of the donors excluded 15 to 20 rarely observed V segments, including chromosome 9 orphons, because counts were too low. A further reported finding was that TCR beta sequences accurately predicted the HLA-A and HLA-B alleles for most subjects in the first cohort. For the cohort, immune exposure information was limited to CMV serostatus. Because HLA typing was missing for some donors at each locus, association tests included only the typed subset. Compared with equally common non-associated chains, HLA-associated TCR beta chains in a later analysis were more clonally expanded and had lower generation probabilities. Sequencing depth was assumed to be roughly uniform across donors in the presence/absence analyses, though that assumption may not hold. Several of the top co-occurrence clusters appeared to be linked to parvovirus B19, influenza, CMV and Epstein-Barr virus, according to a later analysis. Assigning TCR associations to individual alleles was difficult when HLA alleles, especially DR and DQ, strongly co-occurred. A total of roughly 160 TCR beta chains were listed by the study as associated with cytomegalovirus. In a later analysis, most CMV-associated TCR beta chains were found to appear HLA-restricted, with HLA associations seemingly driven largely by CMV exposure. According to a later genetic analysis, donors in an Asian-associated ancestry cluster had fewer N-insertions in productive TCRs than the roughly 700-donor mean. The classifier was reported to diagnose cytomegalovirus status with high specificity and sensitivity in both the original cohort and the validation cohort. In an earlier analysis of 500 to 650 of the donors, most TCR beta V segments appeared in productive rearrangements about 90% or about 30% of the time, broadly matching IMGT annotations. A later genetic analysis associated a missense DCLRE1C variant with V-gene and J-gene trimming of TCR beta chains, and an independent cohort replicated the association. It was suggested by the authors that the approach could potentially be generalized to other disease states and immunological phenotypes. In a later analysis, the rate of TCR association differed among HLA loci, with DRB1 alleles having the most associated TCRs and HLA-C alleles having the fewest. Linkage disequilibrium might explain the correlated functional status among segregating V segments, but an unknown experimental factor could not be excluded. While some public TCRs were present in many individuals, most TCR sequences turned up only very rarely across donors. A few of the identified cytomegalovirus-associated TCR beta chains were confirmed in vitro to be specific for cytomegalovirus antigens. In a later analysis, 15,000 to 20,000 TCR beta sequences were associated with specific HLA alleles at a false discovery rate of 0.05.

The cohort was made up of 650 to 700 healthy bone marrow donors. At the time of sampling, every cohort member was nominally healthy, though immune exposures that went unrecorded were likely present. The donor was CMV seropositive and belonged to the group of over 250 seropositive cohort members. Every donor gave a peripheral blood sample, and the peripheral blood mononuclear cells from that sample were used for TCR beta sequencing. The Qiagen DNeasy Blood Extraction Kit was used to extract genomic DNA from the blood cell samples. Taken from cysteine to phenylalanine, the CDR3 has 13 residues. Of the read, only the CDR3 DNA is kept; its 39 bases are in frame from base 1. Via the germline V gene, CDR1 is SQVTM and CDR2 ANQGSEA. Details on this clone: The antigen it recognizes is unknown. One base away there is no much larger clone; base qualities are not given.

The sequencing sample was made of PBMCs. The receptor's source is a woman aged 55-70 years in good health and CMV-seropositive. The V and J genes are TRBV29-1 and TRBJ1-1; a tentative D call is TRBD1 (6 bases match). The base sequence is TGCAGAGCCTCGGGACATTCGAACACTGAAGCTTTCTTT. It is translated as CRASGHSNTEAFF.